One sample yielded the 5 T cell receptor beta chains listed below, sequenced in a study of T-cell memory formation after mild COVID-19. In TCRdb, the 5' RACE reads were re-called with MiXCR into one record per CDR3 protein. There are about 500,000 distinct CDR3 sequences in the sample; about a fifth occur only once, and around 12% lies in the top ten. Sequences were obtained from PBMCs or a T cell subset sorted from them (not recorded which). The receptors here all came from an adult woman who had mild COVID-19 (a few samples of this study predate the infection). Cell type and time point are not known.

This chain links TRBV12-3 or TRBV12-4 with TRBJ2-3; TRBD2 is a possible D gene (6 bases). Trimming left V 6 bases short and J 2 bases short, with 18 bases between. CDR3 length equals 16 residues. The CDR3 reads CASSPRTTGTTDTQYF. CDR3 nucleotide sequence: TGTGCCAGCAGCCCCAGGACTACGGGAACCACAGATACGCAGTATTTT.

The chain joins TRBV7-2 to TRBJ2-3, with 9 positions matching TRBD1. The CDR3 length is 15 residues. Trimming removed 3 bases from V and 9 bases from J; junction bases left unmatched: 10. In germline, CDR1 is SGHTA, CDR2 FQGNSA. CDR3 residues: CASSLGDRVGGTQYF. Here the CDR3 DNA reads TGTGCCAGCAGCTTGGGGGACAGGGTCGGCGGGACGCAGTATTTT.

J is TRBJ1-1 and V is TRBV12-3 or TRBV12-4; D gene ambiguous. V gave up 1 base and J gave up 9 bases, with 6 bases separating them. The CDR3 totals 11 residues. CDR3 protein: CASSLGPKAFF. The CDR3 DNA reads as TGTGCCAGCAGTTTAGGGCCGAAAGCTTTCTTT.

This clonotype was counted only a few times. CDR3 sequence (DNA): TGCGCCAGCAGCTTGGGAATTTTTTCCTACGAGCAGTACTTC. It encodes CASSLGIFSYEQYF. The chain recombines TRBV5-1 with TRBJ2-7; unclear D gene. Germline CDR1 is SGHRS and CDR2 is YFSETQ. V was trimmed by 0 bases and J by 1 base, leaving 8 bases between them. The CDR3 contains 14 residues.

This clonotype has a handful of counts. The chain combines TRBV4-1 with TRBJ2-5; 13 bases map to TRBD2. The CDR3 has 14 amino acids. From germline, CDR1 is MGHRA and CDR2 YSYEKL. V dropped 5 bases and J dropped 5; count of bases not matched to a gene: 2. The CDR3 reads CASSGTSGAETQYF. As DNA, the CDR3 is TGCGCCAGCAGCGGGACTAGCGGGGCCGAGACCCAGTACTTC.